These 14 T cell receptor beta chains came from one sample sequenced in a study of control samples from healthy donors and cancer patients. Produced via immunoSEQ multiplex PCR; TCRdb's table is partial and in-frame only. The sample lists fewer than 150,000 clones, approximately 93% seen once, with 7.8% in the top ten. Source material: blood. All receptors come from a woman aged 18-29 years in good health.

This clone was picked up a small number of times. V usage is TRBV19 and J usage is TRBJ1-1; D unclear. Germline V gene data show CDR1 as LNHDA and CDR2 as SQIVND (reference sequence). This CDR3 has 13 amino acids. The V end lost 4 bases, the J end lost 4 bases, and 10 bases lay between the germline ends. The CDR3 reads CASSKGSGTEAFF. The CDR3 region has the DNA TGTGCCAGTAGTAAGGGTTCGGGCACTGAAGCTTTCTTT.

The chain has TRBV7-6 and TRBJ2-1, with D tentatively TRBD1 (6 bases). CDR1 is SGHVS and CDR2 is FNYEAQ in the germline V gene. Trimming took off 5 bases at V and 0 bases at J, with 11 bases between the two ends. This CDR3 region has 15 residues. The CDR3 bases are TGTGCCAGCAGCCCAGGGGTGAGCTCCTACAATGAGCAGTTCTTC. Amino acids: CASSPGVSSYNEQFF.

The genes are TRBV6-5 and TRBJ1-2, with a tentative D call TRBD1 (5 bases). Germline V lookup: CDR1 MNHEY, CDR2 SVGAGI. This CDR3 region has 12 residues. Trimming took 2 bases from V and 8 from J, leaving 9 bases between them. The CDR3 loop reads CASSYPGGGYTF. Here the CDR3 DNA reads TGTGCCAGCAGTTACCCGGGGGGGGGCTACACCTTC.

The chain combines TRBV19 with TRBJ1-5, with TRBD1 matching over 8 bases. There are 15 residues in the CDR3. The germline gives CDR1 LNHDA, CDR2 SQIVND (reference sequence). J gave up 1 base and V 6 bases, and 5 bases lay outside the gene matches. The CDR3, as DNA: TGTGCCAGTAGATCGGACAGGGCGAGCAATCAGCCCCAGCATTTT. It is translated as CASRSDRASNQPQHF. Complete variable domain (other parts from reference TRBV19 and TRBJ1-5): DGGITQSPKYLFRKEGQNVTLSCEQNLNHDAMYWYRQDPGQGLRLIYYSQIVNDFQKGDIAEGYSVSREKKESFPLTVTSAQKNPTAFYLCASRSDRASNQPQHFGDGTRLSIL.

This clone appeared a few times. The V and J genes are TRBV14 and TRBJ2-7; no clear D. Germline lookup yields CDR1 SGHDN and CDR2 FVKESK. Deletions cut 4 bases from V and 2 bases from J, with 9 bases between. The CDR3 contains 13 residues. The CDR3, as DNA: TGTGCCAGCAGCCGCGTCCGGACCTACGAGCAGTACTTC. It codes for CASSRVRTYEQYF.

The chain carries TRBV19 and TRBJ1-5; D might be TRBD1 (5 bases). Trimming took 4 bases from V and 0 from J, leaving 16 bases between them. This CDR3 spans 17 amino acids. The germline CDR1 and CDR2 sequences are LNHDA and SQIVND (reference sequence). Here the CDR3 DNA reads TGTGCCAGTAGTAACCGCGGCCAGGGATATAGCAATCAGCCCCAGCATTTT. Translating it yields CASSNRGQGYSNQPQHF.

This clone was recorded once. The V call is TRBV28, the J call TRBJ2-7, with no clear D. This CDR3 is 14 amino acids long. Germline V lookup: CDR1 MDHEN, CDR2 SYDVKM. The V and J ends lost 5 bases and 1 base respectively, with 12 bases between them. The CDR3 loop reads CASSTPLPSYEQYF. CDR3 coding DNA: TGTGCCAGCAGTACTCCTCTCCCATCCTACGAGCAGTACTTC.

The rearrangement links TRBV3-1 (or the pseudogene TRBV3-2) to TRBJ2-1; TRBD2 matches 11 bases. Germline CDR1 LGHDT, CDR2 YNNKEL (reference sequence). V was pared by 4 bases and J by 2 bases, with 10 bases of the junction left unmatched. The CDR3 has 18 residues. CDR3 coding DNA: TGTGCCAGCAGCCGAATAGCGGGAGGGGGGGGCGCCTACAATGAGCAGTTCTTC. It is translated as CASSRIAGGGGAYNEQFF.

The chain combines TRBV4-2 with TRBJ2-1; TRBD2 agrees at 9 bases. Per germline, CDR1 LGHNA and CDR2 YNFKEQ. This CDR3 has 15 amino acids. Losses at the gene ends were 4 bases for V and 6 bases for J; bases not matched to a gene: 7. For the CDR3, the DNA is TGTGCCAGCAGCCCCCAGCGGGGGGACTTCAATGAGCAGTTCTTC. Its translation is CASSPQRGDFNEQFF.

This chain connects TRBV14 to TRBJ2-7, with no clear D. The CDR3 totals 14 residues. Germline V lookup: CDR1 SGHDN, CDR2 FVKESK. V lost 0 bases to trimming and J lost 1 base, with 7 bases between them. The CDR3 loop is CASSQDWDSYEQYF. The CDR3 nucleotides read TGTGCCAGCAGCCAAGACTGGGATTCCTACGAGCAGTACTTC. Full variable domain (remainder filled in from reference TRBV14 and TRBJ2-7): EAGVTQFPSHSVIEKGQTVTLRCDPISGHDNLYWYRRVMGKEIKFLLHFVKESKQDESGMPNNRFLAERTGGTYSTLKVQPAELEDSGVYFCASSQDWDSYEQYFGPGTRLTVT.

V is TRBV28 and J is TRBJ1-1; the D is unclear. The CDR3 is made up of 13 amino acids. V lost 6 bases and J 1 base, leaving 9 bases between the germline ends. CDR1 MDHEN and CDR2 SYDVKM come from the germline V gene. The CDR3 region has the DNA TGTGCCAGCAGCCTCAGAAGGAACACTGAAGCTTTCTTT. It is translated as CASSLRRNTEAFF.

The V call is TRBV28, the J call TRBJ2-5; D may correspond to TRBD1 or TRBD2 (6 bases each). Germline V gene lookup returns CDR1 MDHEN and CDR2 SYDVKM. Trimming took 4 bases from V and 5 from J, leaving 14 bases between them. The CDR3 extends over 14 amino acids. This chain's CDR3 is CASSSGGRLETQYF. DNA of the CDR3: TGTGCCAGCAGTTCTGGGGGGCGCCTCGAGACCCAGTACTTC.

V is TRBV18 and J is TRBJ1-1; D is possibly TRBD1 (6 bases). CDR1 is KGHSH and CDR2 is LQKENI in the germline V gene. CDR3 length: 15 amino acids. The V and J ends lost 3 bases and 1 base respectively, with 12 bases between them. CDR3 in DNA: TGTGCCAGCTCACCTATGGGGACAAAGAACACTGAAGCTTTCTTT. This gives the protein CASSPMGTKNTEAFF.

CDR3 protein: CASTEGATDYGYTF. DNA of the CDR3: TGTGCCAGTACCGAGGGGGCTACGGACTATGGCTACACCTTC. The chain recombines TRBV19 with TRBJ1-2; TRBD1 aligns across 7 bases. Looked up from germline, CDR1 is LNHDA and CDR2 is SQIVND (reference sequence). V lost 7 bases, J lost 3 bases, and 8 bases stayed unmatched. This CDR3 is 14 amino acids long.